Presented here are 20 T cell receptor beta chains from one specimen sequenced in a study of CD8 T cells in ankylosing spondylitis. Findings and caveats of the study: Seemingly characteristic of ankylosing spondylitis blood was a TCR beta motif consisting of several highly homologous variants.

These receptors lack a known antigen. MiXCR was run by TCRdb on the 5' RACE reads, yielding one entry per CDR3 protein. Of over 700,000 distinct CDR3 sequences listed, around 20% are singletons. Source material: blood, either unsorted or a sorted T cell fraction (not recorded which). All receptors come from a male donor with ankylosing spondylitis.

The chain links TRBV4-2 to TRBJ2-5, with D perhaps given as TRBD1 or TRBD2 (5 bases each). V was cut by 4 bases and J by 13 bases, with 7 bases left in between. The CDR3 is 9 amino acids. Germline CDR1 and CDR2: LGHNA and YNFKEQ. The CDR3 sequence is CASSPGAYF. DNA for the CDR3: TGTGCCAGCAGCCCCGGGGCGTACTTC.

This clonotype was counted a few times. The chain joins TRBV7-8 to TRBJ2-3, with 8 nucleotides matching TRBD2. V shed 1 base and J 5 bases; nucleotides not matched to a gene: 5. Looked up from germline, CDR1 is SGHVS and CDR2 is FQNEAQ. This CDR3 has 15 residues. The CDR3 sequence: CASSLGAGGGDTQYF. DNA for the CDR3: TGTGCCAGCAGCTTAGGGGCGGGAGGAGGAGATACGCAGTATTTT.

V gene TRBV5-1 combines with J gene TRBJ2-1; D remains ambiguous. CDR3 length: 13 residues. Germline V gives CDR1 SGHRS, CDR2 YFSETQ. Trimming removed 0 bases from V and 10 bases from J, with 11 bases in between. CDR3 residues: CASSLVVGMEQFF. In nucleotides, the CDR3 is TGCGCCAGCAGCTTGGTCGTAGGTATGGAGCAGTTCTTC.

The J gene is TRBJ2-7, the V gene TRBV11-3; D might be TRBD1 or TRBD2, each matching 5 bases. This CDR3 comprises 14 residues. Between the trimmed V and J ends, which lost 5 bases and 0 bases, there was a span of 11 bases. Germline V gene lookup returns CDR1 SGHNT and CDR2 YENEEA. For the CDR3, the DNA is TGTGCCAGCAGCCCGAGGGGATACTCCTACGAGCAGTACTTC. Its protein is CASSPRGYSYEQYF.

This clonotype came up a few times. V usage is TRBV7-9 and J usage is TRBJ2-1; unclear D gene. V lost 0 bases and J 10 bases, leaving 7 bases between the germline ends. The length of the CDR3 is 12 residues. Germline loops: CDR1 SEHNR, CDR2 FQNEAQ (reference sequence). CDR3 loop: CASSLARSEQFF. The DNA of the CDR3 is TGTGCCAGCAGCTTAGCGCGGTCGGAGCAGTTCTTC. The full variable domain, with the rest looked up from reference TRBV7-9 and TRBJ2-1, is DTGVSQNPRHKITKRGQNVTFRCDPISEHNRLYWYRQTLGQGPEFLTYFQNEAQLEKSRLLSDRFSAERPKGSFSTLEIQRTEQGDSAMYLCASSLARSEQFFGPGTRLTVL.

This chain joins TRBV12-3 or TRBV12-4 and TRBJ2-1, with 12 bases identical to TRBD2. V trimming: 7 bases; J trimming: 5 bases; junction bases outside the gene matches: 9. CDR3 length: 16 amino acids. CDR3 nucleotide sequence: TGTGCCAGCATCGAATCGACTAGCGGGGGAGACAATGAGCAGTTCTTC. Its protein is CASIESTSGGDNEQFF.

A few counts support this clonotype. The gene calls are TRBV11-2 and TRBJ2-2, with D perhaps TRBD1 (6 bases). V was cut by 6 bases and J by 7 bases, with 18 bases left in between. Germline-derived CDR1 and CDR2 are SGHAT and FQNNGV. The CDR3 length is 15 residues. CDR3: CASRAATGFDGELFF. As DNA, the CDR3 is TGTGCCAGCAGAGCGGCAACAGGGTTTGACGGGGAGCTGTTTTTT.

This clonotype was seen more than once but under ten times. V is TRBV25-1 and J is TRBJ2-1, with D tentatively TRBD2 (8 bases). Germline CDR1 is MGHDK and CDR2 is SYGVNS. V was clipped by 7 bases and J by 3 bases, with 16 bases between them. The CDR3 length is 15 residues. The CDR3 nucleotides are TGTGCCAGCACACCGGGAGGGGGCGTCTACAATGAGCAGTTCTTC. Protein product: CASTPGGGVYNEQFF.

This clonotype was picked up a small number of times. The gene calls are TRBV6-1 and TRBJ2-3; 9 bases are a match to TRBD2. From germline, CDR1 is MNHNS and CDR2 SASEGT. The CDR3 is made up of 16 amino acids. With V trimmed by 6 bases and J by 3 bases, 10 bases remained unmatched. This chain's CDR3 is CASSLLSGGRTDTQYF. The CDR3 DNA reads as TGTGCCAGCAGCCTCTTAAGCGGGGGGCGGACAGATACGCAGTATTTT.

This clonotype has more than one count but fewer than ten. The chain couples TRBV4-1 to TRBJ2-3; no clear D. CDR3 length: 14 amino acids. V gave up 4 bases and J gave up 1 base, with 9 bases separating them. Germline V gene lookup returns CDR1 MGHRA and CDR2 YSYEKL. CDR3: CASSRWIGTDTQYF. In DNA form, the CDR3 reads TGCGCCAGCAGCCGATGGATCGGCACAGATACGCAGTATTTT.

This clonotype was seen a few times. The rearrangement joins TRBV12-3 or TRBV12-4 to TRBJ1-2, with 8 bases fitting TRBD1. Trimming removed 6 bases from V and 3 bases from J; junction bases left unmatched: 9. This CDR3 is built from 15 residues. The CDR3 DNA reads TGTGCCAGCAGAAATTCCAACAGGGGGTACTATGGCTACACCTTC. Protein sequence: CASRNSNRGYYGYTF.

Here the CDR3 reads CASSLGRIYTEAFF. CDR3 in DNA: TGTGCCAGCAGCTTAGGACGGATTTACACTGAAGCTTTCTTT. The V and J genes are TRBV7-2 and TRBJ1-1; the D is unclear. CDR1 SGHTA and CDR2 FQGNSA come from the germline V gene. The CDR3 has 14 residues. Trimming took 1 base from V and 3 from J, leaving 9 bases between them.

This clonotype came up a few times. The rearrangement uses TRBV29-1 and TRBJ2-5; tentatively, D is TRBD1 (6 bases). This CDR3 is 12 amino acids long. V shed 1 base and J shed 9 bases, with 12 bases lying between them. Germline CDR1 reads SQVTM; CDR2 reads ANQGSEA. As DNA, the CDR3 is TGCAGCGTTGAAGCAGGGAAGGGGGCCCAGTACTTC. As protein: CSVEAGKGAQYF. The full variable domain, its missing parts supplied by reference TRBV29-1 and TRBJ2-5, is SAVISQKPSRDICQRGTSLTIQCQVDSQVTMMFWYRQQPGQSLTLIATANQGSEATYESGFVIDKFPISRPNLTFSTLTVSNMSPEDSSIYLCSVEAGKGAQYFGPGTRLLVL.

The rearrangement links TRBV9 to TRBJ2-7; 8 bases map to TRBD1. Trimming removed 8 bases from V and 5 bases from J; junction bases left unmatched: 9. The CDR3 is made up of 13 amino acids. Germline assignment: CDR1 SGDLS and CDR2 YYNGEE. Here the CDR3 reads CARDDRGRDEQYF. CDR3 coding DNA: TGTGCCAGGGACGACAGGGGAAGGGACGAGCAGTACTTC.

The V and J genes are TRBV6-1 and TRBJ1-2, with 9 nucleotides matching TRBD1. Trimming removed 4 bases from V and 4 bases from J; junction bases left unmatched: 7. The CDR3 covers 15 residues. Germline CDR1 reads MNHNS; CDR2 reads SASEGT. The CDR3 loop reads CASSAPTGGFYGYTF. The CDR3 DNA follows: TGTGCCAGCAGTGCGCCGACAGGGGGTTTCTATGGCTACACCTTC.

V usage is TRBV7-9 and J usage is TRBJ2-3; 9 bases line up with TRBD2. CDR3 size: 17 residues. Germline loops: CDR1 SEHNR, CDR2 FQNEAQ (reference sequence). The J segment lost 0 bases and the V segment lost 2 bases, leaving 6 bases of the junction unmatched. The CDR3 sequence: CASSLRASGDSTDTQYF. In DNA, the CDR3 is TGTGCCAGCAGCTTACGCGCTAGCGGGGATAGCACAGATACGCAGTATTTT.

This clonotype was counted ten times or more. This sequence joins TRBV28 and TRBJ2-2; perhaps TRBD1 as D (6 bases). Trimming cost V 2 bases and J 0 bases, with 10 bases left between them. The germline V gene encodes CDR1 MDHEN and CDR2 SYDVKM. The CDR3 is 16 residues long. Here the CDR3 reads CASSLETGPNTGELFF. The CDR3 DNA sequence: TGTGCCAGCAGTTTAGAGACAGGTCCGAACACCGGGGAGCTGTTTTTT.

The chain couples TRBV27 to TRBJ2-3, with D tentatively TRBD1 (5 bases). The V gene's germline CDR1 is MNHEY and CDR2 SMNVEV (reference sequence). The V end lost 1 base, the J end lost 6 bases, and 11 bases lay between the germline ends. CDR3 length: 14 amino acids. The CDR3 DNA sequence: TGTGCCAGCAGTTTATGGCTAGGGGCGGATACGCAGTATTTT. As protein: CASSLWLGADTQYF.

This clonotype was recorded a few times. This rearrangement joins TRBV5-1 to TRBJ2-5; D is possibly TRBD1 (6 bases). V lost 0 bases and J lost 2, with 11 bases in between. Germline lookup yields CDR1 SGHRS and CDR2 YFSETQ. The CDR3 has 15 residues. CDR3 amino acids: CASSLDGTRQETQYF. The DNA for the CDR3 is TGCGCCAGCAGCTTGGACGGGACACGGCAAGAGACCCAGTACTTC.

This clonotype turned up a few times. The V gene is TRBV12-3 or TRBV12-4, the J gene TRBJ1-1; 8 bases fit TRBD1. J gave up 1 base and V 6 bases, and 10 bases lay outside the gene matches. CDR3 size: 16 residues. The CDR3 here is CASSRPRGQGNTEAFF. The CDR3 DNA follows: TGTGCCAGCAGCCGACCCAGGGGGCAAGGGAACACTGAAGCTTTCTTT.